This T cell receptor beta chain is from a study of tumor-infiltrating lymphocytes in localized non-small cell lung cancer. There are 11 residues in the CDR3. CDR1 is DFQATT, CDR2 SNEGSKA, per germline (reference sequence). Study conclusions and caveats: Different pieces of the same tissue went to different assays, confounding technical variation with intratumor heterogeneity.

A word on this clone: The antigen remains undetermined.

Data came from immunoSEQ multiplex PCR; TCRdb stores just in-frame clones and leaves some out. This table has about 7,600 clones, around 77% appearing once. The source of this sequence is a human donor with non-small cell lung cancer. This chain connects TRBV20-1 to TRBJ1-1, with D unresolved. Specimen: lung tumor tissue. The CDR3 coding sequence is TGCTCGGAGGCCTTGGACACTGAAGCTTTCTTT. Translated: CSEALDTEAFF.